Shown below are 9 T cell receptor beta chains from a single sample sequenced in a study of radiation and T cells in renal cell carcinoma. The time point here: blood 4 weeks post-SBRT, at nephrectomy. Treatment: 15 Gy SBRT to primary tumor, nephrectomy 4 weeks later. Measured with immunoSEQ multiplex PCR; TCRdb has only the in-frame clones, and not every one. The sample contains 30,000 to 40,000 clones, 81% of which appear only once. Source: blood, taken from a patient whose treatment included radiotherapy and nephrectomy. The origin of the receptors is a man aged 55 to 70 with renal cell carcinoma.

This chain connects TRBV4-1 to TRBJ1-2; D remains ambiguous. The CDR3 length is 14 residues. Germline loops: CDR1 MGHRA, CDR2 YSYEKL. Trimming shortened V by 2 bases and J by 4 bases, and 11 bases separated the two germline ends. CDR3 bases: TGCGCCAGCAGCCAATACGCAGGAGTCTATGGCTACACCTTC. This codes for CASSQYAGVYGYTF.

This chain links TRBV11-2 with TRBJ2-2; the D gene is possibly TRBD2 (5 bases). The V gene lost 1 base and the J gene lost 8 bases, with 14 bases spanning the gap. The CDR3 extends over 15 amino acids. Looked up from germline, CDR1 is SGHAT and CDR2 is FQNNGV. The CDR3 nucleotides read TGTGCCAGCAGCTTAGGCCTAGCATCGGGAGGGGAGCTGTTTTTT. Translation: CASSLGLASGGELFF.

This chain joins TRBV19 and TRBJ1-1, with D possibly being TRBD1 (6 bases). This CDR3 comprises 15 residues. CDR1 is LNHDA, CDR2 SQIVND, per germline (reference sequence). Deletions cut 3 bases from V and 3 bases from J, with 14 bases between. The CDR3 here is CASSMRGQSDTEAFF. The DNA for the CDR3 is TGTGCCAGTAGTATGCGGGGGCAGTCGGACACTGAAGCTTTCTTT.

This rearrangement joins TRBV9 to TRBJ2-5; D gene ambiguous. CDR1 SGDLS and CDR2 YYNGEE come from the germline V gene. The V gene lost 0 bases and the J gene lost 5 bases, with 14 bases spanning the gap. The CDR3 is 15 residues long. In DNA, the CDR3 is TGTGCCAGCAGCGTAGTGCCTGATATAGGGGAGACCCAGTACTTC. Translated, it gives CASSVVPDIGETQYF.

The rearrangement joins TRBV6-1 to TRBJ2-7, with 10 bases matching TRBD1. The CDR3 sequence is 15 residues long. Germline V gene sequence: CDR1 MNHNS, CDR2 SASEGT. After removal of 2 bases from V and 4 bases from J, the junction contained 5 bases not matched to a gene. The chain's CDR3 is CASSELRTGGYEQYF. The CDR3 bases are TGTGCCAGCAGTGAATTACGGACAGGGGGATACGAGCAGTACTTC.

This clone was observed a handful of times. The chain joins TRBV18 to TRBJ2-5, with D possibly TRBD1 on 5 matching bases. With 6 bases removed from V and 2 bases from J, the gap between germline ends came to 19 bases. Germline CDR1 KGHSH, CDR2 LQKENI. This CDR3 is built from 16 residues. The CDR3 reads CASSLPRSRGQETQYF. The CDR3 DNA follows: TGTGCCAGCTCTCTCCCCAGGTCAAGGGGACAAGAGACCCAGTACTTC.

The rearrangement links TRBV5-1 to TRBJ2-2, with D possibly TRBD1 on 5 matching bases. Trimming took off 2 bases at V and 3 bases at J, with 11 bases between the two ends. In germline, CDR1 is SGHRS, CDR2 YFSETQ. The CDR3 totals 15 residues. The DNA of the CDR3 is TGCGCCAGCAGCTTTAGGGGCGGTGACACCGGGGAGCTGTTTTTT. The encoded protein is CASSFRGGDTGELFF. The variable domain in full, with the rest retrieved from reference TRBV5-1 and TRBJ2-2, is KAGVTQTPRYLIKTRGQQVTLSCSPISGHRSVSWYQQTPGQGLQFLFEYFSETQRNKGNFPGRFSGRQFSNSRSEMNVSTLELGDSALYLCASSFRGGDTGELFFGEGSRLTVL.

The CDR3 DNA reads TGTGCCAGCAGTTCGACTAGCGGGGCGTACAATGAGCAGTTCTTC. Translated, it gives CASSSTSGAYNEQFF. V and J are TRBV5-4 and TRBJ2-1, with 11 bases aligning to TRBD2. Germline CDR1 and CDR2: SGHNT and YYREEE (reference sequence). CDR3 length equals 15 residues. J was trimmed by 4 bases and V by 5 bases; bases with no gene match: 5.

This rearrangement joins TRBV4-3 to TRBJ1-1; D gene ambiguous. CDR3 length: 14 residues. Per the germline V gene, CDR1 is LGHNA and CDR2 is YSLEER. Trimming left V 2 bases short and J 3 bases short, with 10 bases between. CDR3 amino acids: CASSQSWSYTEAFF. The CDR3 DNA reads as TGCGCCAGCAGCCAATCCTGGAGCTACACTGAAGCTTTCTTT.